The 10 T cell receptor beta chains below were found in one sample sequenced in a study of CD8 T cells in Susac syndrome. Reverse transcription of roughly 0.45 to 1 ug RNA was performed with random hexamers. TCRdb re-analysed the immunoSEQ multiplex PCR reads in MiXCR, keeping a single row per CDR3 protein. The sample shows 250,000 to 300,000 distinct CDR3 sequences, approximately 81% of them seen only once. The sequenced sample consisted of CD8+ T cells from PBMCs. These receptors originate from a human donor with multiple sclerosis.

The V call is TRBV7-3, the J call TRBJ2-6; no reliable D call. CDR3 size: 15 residues. Germline CDR1 reads SGHTA; CDR2 reads FQGTGA. Trimming left V 3 bases short and J 2 bases short, with 8 bases between. The CDR3, as DNA: TGTGCCAGCAGCTTGCCCGGGCCTGGGGCCAACGTCCTGACTTTC. This translates into CASSLPGPGANVLTF.

This chain joins TRBV2 and TRBJ2-1; D may be TRBD1 (5 bases). V was pared by 6 bases and J by 5 bases, with 20 bases between. Germline V lookup: CDR1 SNHLY, CDR2 FYNNEI. This CDR3 region has 16 residues. The CDR3 here is CASRDPRARPHNEQFF. CDR3 nucleotides: TGTGCCAGCAGAGACCCCAGGGCCCGACCACACAATGAGCAGTTCTTC.

The rearrangement links TRBV12-3 or TRBV12-4 to TRBJ2-6; no firm D call. This CDR3 region has 16 residues. Deletions cut 5 bases from V and 4 bases from J, with 15 bases between. The CDR3 nucleotides read TGTGCCAGCAGTCTCCTATTGGAAGCAGGGGCCAACGTCCTGACTTTC. Translating it yields CASSLLLEAGANVLTF.

The chain employs TRBV9 and TRBJ2-3, with 14 bases identical to TRBD2. CDR1 SGDLS and CDR2 YYNGEE come from the germline V gene. The J segment lost 8 bases and the V segment lost 1 base, leaving 12 bases of the junction unmatched. The CDR3 sequence is 18 residues long. Here the CDR3 reads CASSVPSGLAGEVVTQYF. DNA for the CDR3: TGTGCCAGCAGCGTACCATCGGGACTAGCGGGGGAGGTCGTTACGCAGTATTTT.

The V gene is TRBV27, the J gene TRBJ1-1; tentatively, D is TRBD1 (5 bases). CDR3 length: 13 amino acids. V lost 2 bases and J lost 6, with 10 bases in between. The germline V gene has CDR1 MNHEY and CDR2 SMNVEV (reference sequence). CDR3 amino acids: CASSLLGRAEAFF. DNA for the CDR3: TGTGCCAGCAGTTTACTCGGCAGGGCTGAAGCTTTCTTT.

This clonotype was detected a few times. V and J are TRBV9 and TRBJ2-1; D possibly corresponds to TRBD2 (6 bases). Germline V gene lookup returns CDR1 SGDLS and CDR2 YYNGEE. The CDR3 covers 14 residues. Trimming cost V 3 bases and J 9 bases, with 16 bases left between them. The CDR3 here is CASSATRGGIEQFF. CDR3 in DNA: TGTGCCAGCAGCGCCACCCGGGGCGGGATTGAGCAGTTCTTC.

The CDR3 protein is CASSYSLRGNQPQHF. The CDR3 bases are TGTGCCAGCAGTTACTCGTTGCGGGGCAATCAGCCCCAGCATTTT. The chain links TRBV6-6 to TRBJ1-5; the D is unclear. V gave up 0 bases and J gave up 2 bases, with 8 bases separating them. In germline, CDR1 is MNHNY, CDR2 SVGAGI (reference sequence). CDR3 size: 15 residues.

V and J are TRBV9 and TRBJ2-7; 9 bases are shared with TRBD2. Germline-derived CDR1 and CDR2 are SGDLS and YYNGEE. V gave up 4 bases and J gave up 2 bases; unmatched junction bases: 19. The CDR3 covers 19 residues. The CDR3: CASSSSLLSGASGTYEQYF. The CDR3 DNA follows: TGTGCCAGCAGCTCTTCCCTCTTGAGCGGGGCTAGCGGGACCTACGAGCAGTACTTC.

The chain links TRBV18 to TRBJ2-1; 7 bases align to TRBD2. Losses at the gene ends were 2 bases for V and 3 bases for J; bases not matched to a gene: 7. CDR1 and CDR2 (germline): KGHSH, LQKENI. The CDR3 extends over 16 amino acids. The CDR3 DNA is TGTGCCAGCTCACCATCGGGCGGGAGTTACTACAATGAGCAGTTCTTC. It encodes CASSPSGGSYYNEQFF.

J is TRBJ2-5 and V is TRBV7-9; D call uncertain. Germline V gives CDR1 SEHNR, CDR2 FQNEAQ (reference sequence). CDR3 length equals 14 residues. V was clipped by 0 bases and J by 4 bases, with 9 bases between them. CDR3: CASSLAPERETQYF. Here the CDR3 DNA reads TGTGCCAGCAGCTTAGCGCCAGAAAGAGAGACCCAGTACTTC.